This TCR beta chain is from a study of Graves' ophthalmopathy and Graves' hyperthyroidism. In the study overall: Blood was drawn at initial diagnosis, before any treatment.

The study's findings and limits: Discriminating ophthalmopathy from stable hyperthyroidism, a 13-signature model attained a sensitivity of over 85% and a specificity of approximately 81%. In blood appeared most of the expanded thyroid clonotypes whose frequency exceeded 0.001. Ophthalmopathy progression predictions by the model showed 72.22% specificity and about 70% sensitivity.

The CDR3 extends over 10 amino acids. Germline assignment: CDR1 MRHNA and CDR2 SNTAGT. Deletions cut 5 bases from V and 10 bases from J, with 8 bases between. As concerns this clonotype: Antigen specificity is unknown.

Amplification targeted the TCR beta CDR3 regions, with RNA transcripts as the source material. First-round RT-PCR employed HTBI primers, with a second-round multiplex PCR after it. TCRdb called the multiplex PCR reads again in MiXCR, with one record for every CDR3 protein. The sample includes approximately 700,000 distinct CDR3 sequences, 40% of them seen just once. The rearrangement links TRBV6-4 to TRBJ1-2; the D is unclear. The receptor was derived from an adult man with Graves' ophthalmopathy. The source material was peripheral blood. For the CDR3, the DNA is TGTGCCAGCAGTCTTAAGTCCTACACCTTC. It is translated as CASSLKSYTF.